The TCR beta chain described here comes from a study of a mutant IDH1 vaccine in newly diagnosed glioma. For the study at large: Of the patients given treatment, around 60% were male and 37.5% were female, and a mean age of around 38 years was recorded. The therapy given earlier, which was standard therapy, consisted of radiotherapy, temozolomide, or both, and most of the patients received both. Visit V13 took place at week 47, and visit V12 happened at week 35.

Per germline, CDR1 LGHNA and CDR2 YSLEER. The J segment lost 10 bases and the V segment lost 1 base, leaving 6 bases of the junction unmatched. This CDR3 has 13 amino acids. Documented time point: week 35, safety follow-up. Doses comprised 300 ug of mutant IDH1 20-mer peptide each, plus topical imiquimod. As for this clone: Its antigen is not identified.

This table comes from immunoSEQ multiplex PCR, and its TCRdb copy is limited to in-frame clones, with some not included. The repertoire holds about 68,000 clones, approximately 81% seen once, with about 12% in the top ten. The input for sequencing was PBMCs, taken from a glioma patient whose treatment included an IDH1 peptide vaccine. The V call is TRBV4-3, the J call TRBJ1-1, with TRBD1 identical over 7 bases. This clonotype was sampled from a man aged 18 to 30 with glioma. The CDR3 spells CASSQGGGTGAFF. The CDR3, as DNA: TGCGCCAGCAGCCAAGGAGGGGGCACGGGAGCTTTCTTT.